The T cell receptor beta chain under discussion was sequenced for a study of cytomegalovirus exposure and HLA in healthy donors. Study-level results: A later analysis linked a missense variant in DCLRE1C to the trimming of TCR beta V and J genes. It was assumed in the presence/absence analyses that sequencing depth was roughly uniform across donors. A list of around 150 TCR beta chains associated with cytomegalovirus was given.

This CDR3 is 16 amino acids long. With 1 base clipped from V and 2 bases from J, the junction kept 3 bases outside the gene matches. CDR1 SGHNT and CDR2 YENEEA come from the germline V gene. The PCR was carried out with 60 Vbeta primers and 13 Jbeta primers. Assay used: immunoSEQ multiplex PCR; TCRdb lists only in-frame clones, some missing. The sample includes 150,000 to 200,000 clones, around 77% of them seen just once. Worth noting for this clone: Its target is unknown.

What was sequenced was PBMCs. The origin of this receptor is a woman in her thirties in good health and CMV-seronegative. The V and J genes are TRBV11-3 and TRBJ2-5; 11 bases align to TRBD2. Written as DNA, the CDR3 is TGTGCCAGCAGCTTAGCCGGGACTAGCGGACAAGAGACCCAGTACTTC. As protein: CASSLAGTSGQETQYF.